This T cell receptor (beta chain) was captured in a study of tumor T cells in aggressive B-cell lymphoma. CDR1 is MNHEY and CDR2 is SMNVEV in the germline V gene (reference sequence). J lost 1 base, V lost 8 bases, and 7 bases had no gene match. There are 14 residues in the CDR3. The protocol was immunoSEQ multiplex PCR, while the TCRdb copy is restricted to in-frame clones and leaves out a portion. The sample gives 9,500 to 10,000 clones, roughly 85% of which show up once; about 4% is in the top ten. This sequence joins TRBV27 and TRBJ1-2; 7 bases map to TRBD1. This clonotype was obtained from an adult with diffuse large B cell lymphoma. The sequenced sample was tumor tissue. As DNA, the CDR3 is TGTGCCAGCCGAACCTGGGACAGTAACTATGGCTACACCTTC. Amino acid sequence: CASRTWDSNYGYTF.